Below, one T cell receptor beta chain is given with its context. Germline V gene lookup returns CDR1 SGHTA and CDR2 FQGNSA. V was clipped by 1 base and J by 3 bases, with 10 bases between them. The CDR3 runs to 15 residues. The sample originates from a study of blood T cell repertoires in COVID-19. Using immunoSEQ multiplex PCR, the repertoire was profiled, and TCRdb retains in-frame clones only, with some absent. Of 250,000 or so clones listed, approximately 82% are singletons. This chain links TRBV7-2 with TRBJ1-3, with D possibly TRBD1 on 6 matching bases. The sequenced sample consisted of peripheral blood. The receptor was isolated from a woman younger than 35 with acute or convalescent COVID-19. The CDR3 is CASSLGGGSGNTIYF. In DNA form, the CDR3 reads TGTGCCAGCAGCTTAGGAGGGGGTAGTGGAAACACCATATATTTT.